The clone carrying this T cell receptor (beta chain) was counted at least ten times. Its antigen is undetermined. There are 14 residues in the CDR3. Per the germline V gene, CDR1 is KGHSH and CDR2 is LQKENI. With 3 bases removed from V and 0 bases from J, the gap between germline ends came to 9 bases. TCR beta CDR3 regions were amplified from RNA transcripts. A first-round RT-PCR of the TCR CDR3 used the HTBI primer set. TCRdb reprocessed the multiplex PCR reads with MiXCR, giving one entry per CDR3 protein. Of under 350,000 distinct CDR3 sequences listed, about 17% are singletons. An approximately 10 ml volume of fresh peripheral blood provided the PBMCs. This entry belongs to a study of T cells in Graves' hyperthyroidism and ophthalmopathy. Study findings and constraints: Among thyroid clonotypes expanded above 0.001, most also appeared in blood. Stable hyperthyroidism and ophthalmopathy were separated using 13 V-J signatures.

J is TRBJ2-7 and V is TRBV18, with D perhaps TRBD2 (6 bases). The receptor was derived from an older woman with Graves' ophthalmopathy. The sample consisted of blood. CDR3 in amino acids: CASSPWRDSYEQYF. The CDR3 DNA follows: TGTGCCAGCTCACCGTGGAGGGACTCCTACGAGCAGTACTTC.